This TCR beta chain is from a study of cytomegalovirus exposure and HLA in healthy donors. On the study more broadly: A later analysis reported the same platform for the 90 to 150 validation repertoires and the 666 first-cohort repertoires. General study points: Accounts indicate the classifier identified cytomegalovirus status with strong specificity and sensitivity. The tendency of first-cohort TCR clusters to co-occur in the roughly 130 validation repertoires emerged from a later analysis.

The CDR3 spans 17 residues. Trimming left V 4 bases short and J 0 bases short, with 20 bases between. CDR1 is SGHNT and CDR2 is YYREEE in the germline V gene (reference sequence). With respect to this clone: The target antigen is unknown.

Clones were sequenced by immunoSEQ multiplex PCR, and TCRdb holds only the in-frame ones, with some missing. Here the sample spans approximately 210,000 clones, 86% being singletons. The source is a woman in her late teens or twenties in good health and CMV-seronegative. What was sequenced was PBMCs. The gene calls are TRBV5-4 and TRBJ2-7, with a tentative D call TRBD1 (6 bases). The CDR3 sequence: CASSPPGHRASSYEQYF. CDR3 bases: TGTGCCAGCAGCCCACCCGGTCACAGGGCAAGCTCCTACGAGCAGTACTTC.